The 14 T cell receptor beta chains listed next were all sequenced from one sample in a study of T cell responses to AZD1222 COVID-19 vaccine. Clones were sequenced by immunoSEQ multiplex PCR, and TCRdb holds only the in-frame ones, with some missing. Of around 80,000 clones listed, 86% were seen once; the top ten hold about 8.7%. This specimen consisted of peripheral blood, obtained on day 0 of AZD1222 vaccination. These receptors were collected from an adult in good health.

This chain joins TRBV10-3 and TRBJ2-7; 10 bases are a match to TRBD1. The CDR3 extends over 14 amino acids. J lost 5 bases, V lost 6 bases, and 7 bases had no gene match. Germline CDR1 ENHRY, CDR2 SYGVKD. CDR3 nucleotides: TGTGCCATCAGAGCCTCGGGACAGGGGAACGAGCAGTACTTC. Its translation is CAIRASGQGNEQYF.

The CDR3, as DNA: TGTGCCAGTAGTCCGGGCGGCTCACCCATGCACAATGAGCAGTTCTTC. This codes for CASSPGGSPMHNEQFF. The rearrangement uses TRBV19 and TRBJ2-1, with D unresolved. The CDR3 extends over 16 amino acids. Deletions cut 5 bases from V and 5 bases from J, with 19 bases between. Per germline, CDR1 LNHDA and CDR2 SQIVND (reference sequence).

As DNA, the CDR3 is TGCGCCAGCAGCCTCCTGGGGACAGGGGACGAGCAGTACTTC. It specifies CASSLLGTGDEQYF. The gene calls are TRBV5-1 and TRBJ2-7; 10 bases agree with TRBD1. Per the germline V gene, CDR1 is SGHRS and CDR2 is YFSETQ. The junction had 6 bases not matched to a gene; V was cut back by 4 bases and J by 5 bases. The CDR3 sequence is 14 residues long.

In this sample, this clone turned up once. The CDR3 nucleotides read TGTGCCAGCAGCTTGTGGGCCGGGGAGCTGTTTTTT. This encodes CASSLWAGELFF. The genes are TRBV13 and TRBJ2-2; no firm D call. The CDR3 spans 12 residues. V lost 3 bases and J 6 bases, leaving 5 bases between the germline ends. Germline assignment: CDR1 PRHDT and CDR2 FYEKMQ (reference sequence).

V and J are TRBV28 and TRBJ1-3; no firm D call. Trimming cost V 0 bases and J 0 bases, with 6 bases left between them. The CDR3 has 15 residues. The V gene's germline CDR1 is MDHEN and CDR2 SYDVKM. Written as DNA, the CDR3 is TGTGCCAGCAGTTTATGGGCAGACTCTGGAAACACCATATATTTT. Residues: CASSLWADSGNTIYF.

This clone was found a few times. The rearrangement joins TRBV24-1 to TRBJ2-1, with 9 bases fitting TRBD2. V was clipped by 3 bases and J by 8 bases; unmatched bases: 13. There are 17 residues in the CDR3. The germline V gene has CDR1 KGHDR and CDR2 SFDVKD. DNA of the CDR3: TGTGCCACCAGTGATGTATTTAACTCGGGACTAGCATATGAGCAGTTCTTC. Translated, it gives CATSDVFNSGLAYEQFF.

The rearrangement uses TRBV7-2 and TRBJ1-4, with 9 bases matching TRBD1. Germline assignment: CDR1 SGHTA and CDR2 FQGNSA. The CDR3 spans 14 residues. V lost 1 base to trimming and J lost 14 bases; unmatched junction nucleotides: 8. The CDR3 DNA reads TGTGCCAGCAGCTTAGGCGGACAGGGGAGGTCGCTGTTTTTT. It codes for CASSLGGQGRSLFF.

As DNA, the CDR3 is TGTGCCAGCAGCTTAGGCCTAGCGGGCTTCGCGAACACCGGGGAGCTGTTTTTT. Translation: CASSLGLAGFANTGELFF. This sequence joins TRBV7-8 and TRBJ2-2; 8 bases map to TRBD2. The CDR3 contains 18 residues. Germline CDR1 reads SGHVS; CDR2 reads FQNEAQ. V gave up 1 base and J gave up 0 bases; unmatched junction bases: 7.

The V and J genes are TRBV7-2 and TRBJ2-7; D tentatively fits TRBD1 or TRBD2 (5 bases each). This CDR3 is 15 amino acids long. CDR1 is SGHTA and CDR2 is FQGNSA in the germline V gene. Between the trimmed V and J ends, which lost 3 bases and 12 bases, there was a span of 24 bases. CDR3: CASSFMGVVVGKVYF. For the CDR3, the DNA is TGTGCCAGCAGCTTTATGGGGGTTGTGGTGGGGAAAGTGTACTTC.

This clone was recorded a few times. The chain links TRBV7-2 to TRBJ1-6, with a weak D call TRBD1 (6 bases). The CDR3 covers 14 residues. In germline, CDR1 is SGHTA, CDR2 FQGNSA. The germline V and J ends were trimmed by 3 bases and 10 bases, with 13 bases remaining between them. The CDR3 DNA reads as TGTGCCAGCAGCTTCGCAGGGGCTGAATCACCCCTCCACTTT. Its translation is CASSFAGAESPLHF.

The chain links TRBV4-3 to TRBJ1-2; a possible D gene is TRBD1 (6 bases). The germline V gene encodes CDR1 LGHNA and CDR2 YSLEER. This CDR3 is built from 15 residues. Trimming left V 0 bases short and J 6 bases short, with 14 bases between. The CDR3 DNA is TGCGCCAGCAGCCAAGATGTCAGGGGAGGGCATGGCTACACCTTC. Protein sequence: CASSQDVRGGHGYTF.

This clone was counted between two and nine times. The rearrangement joins TRBV4-1 to TRBJ1-3; D gene uncertain. Per germline, CDR1 MGHRA and CDR2 YSYEKL. This CDR3 comprises 16 residues. Trimming pared 1 base from V and 0 bases from J, leaving 10 bases between. CDR3 DNA sequence: TGCGCCAGCAGCCAAGGTCCTCCCGGCTCTGGAAACACCATATATTTT. This codes for CASSQGPPGSGNTIYF.

The chain is built from TRBV30 and TRBJ1-2; D not resolved. The germline CDR1 and CDR2 sequences are GTSNPN and SVGIG (reference sequence). CDR3 length equals 11 residues. V lost 2 bases and J 11 bases, leaving 12 bases between the germline ends. CDR3 region: CAWSSPQVYTF. CDR3 nucleotide sequence: TGTGCCTGGAGTTCACCCCAGGTATACACCTTC.

The V and J genes are TRBV20-1 and TRBJ2-7; D is possibly TRBD1 (6 bases). The germline gives CDR1 DFQATT, CDR2 SNEGSKA (reference sequence). Trimming cost V 3 bases and J 0 bases, with 12 bases left between them. The CDR3 extends over 14 amino acids. The DNA of the CDR3 is TGCAGTGCTAGTCCGACAGGTAACTCCTACGAGCAGTACTTC. It specifies CSASPTGNSYEQYF.